The 26 T cell receptor beta chains below come from one sample, sequenced in a study of human T cells and chemical hapten exposure. Time point reported: patch test 3, about 24 weeks after DPC sensitization. The treatment here: therapeutic diphenylcyclopropenone sensitization with weekly scalp DPC. One entry per CDR3 protein results from TCRdb running MiXCR on the RACE reads. The sample has approximately 50,000 distinct CDR3 sequences, approximately 9.9% seen once. Sequences were derived from whole blood, sampled in connection with sensitization to the hapten diphenylcyclopropenone (DPC). The receptors stem from a woman aged 40 to 50 with alopecia areata. Some clones in this sample may be carry-over from other donors' samples.

The chain recombines TRBV3-1 with TRBJ1-1; D is possibly TRBD1 (5 bases). The CDR3 is 13 residues long. CDR1 is LGHDT and CDR2 is YNNKEL in the germline V gene (reference sequence). Trimming removed 1 base at V and 7 bases at J, with 10 bases between. The CDR3 sequence is CASSQGGVFEAFF. For the CDR3, the DNA is TGTGCCAGCAGCCAAGGGGGCGTTTTTGAAGCTTTCTTT.

This clonotype was recorded many times. The CDR3 DNA reads TGTGCCAGCAGCGCCAATGACAGATACACCTTC. It translates to CASSANDRYTF. This chain uses TRBV9 with TRBJ1-2, with D tentatively TRBD1 (5 bases). The CDR3 consists of 11 residues. Germline loops: CDR1 SGDLS, CDR2 YYNGEE. V shed 3 bases and J shed 11 bases, with 11 bases lying between them.

This clonotype has a count of ten or more. This chain connects TRBV7-2 to TRBJ2-7; TRBD2 agrees at 13 bases. The CDR3 runs 14 residues. V lost 5 bases, J lost 2 bases, and 0 bases stayed unmatched. The germline V gene encodes CDR1 SGHTA and CDR2 FQGNSA. The CDR3 sequence: CASSTSGGAYEQYF. CDR3 DNA: TGTGCCAGCAGCACTAGCGGGGGGGCCTACGAGCAGTACTTC.

The chain links TRBV10-3 to TRBJ2-3, with TRBD1 matching over 7 bases. The ends lost 4 bases at V and 5 bases at J; junction bases unmatched: 0. CDR3 size: 12 residues. The germline gives CDR1 ENHRY, CDR2 SYGVKD. The CDR3 here is CAISGQGDTQYF. The CDR3 nucleotides read TGTGCCATCAGTGGACAGGGAGATACGCAGTATTTT.

This clonotype has ten or more counts. The rearrangement uses TRBV4-1 and TRBJ2-5; TRBD2 matches 13 bases. Germline V gives CDR1 MGHRA, CDR2 YSYEKL. After removal of 4 bases from V and 3 bases from J, the junction contained 5 bases not matched to a gene. The CDR3 totals 16 residues. CDR3 residues: CASSLQTSGGKETQYF. CDR3 in DNA: TGCGCCAGCAGCCTCCAGACTAGCGGGGGGAAAGAGACCCAGTACTTC.

This clonotype was counted ten times or more. The V and J genes are TRBV5-1 and TRBJ2-3, with TRBD1 identical over 9 bases. CDR1 SGHRS and CDR2 YFSETQ come from the germline V gene. The length of the CDR3 is 17 residues. V trimming: 4 bases; J trimming: 3 bases; junction bases outside the gene matches: 12. The CDR3 is CASSPMEGQGRTDTQYF. As DNA, the CDR3 is TGCGCCAGCAGCCCCATGGAGGGACAGGGTAGGACAGATACGCAGTATTTT.

This clonotype occurred a few times. This chain links TRBV6-4 with TRBJ2-2; 11 nucleotides agree with TRBD1. CDR1 MRHNA and CDR2 SNTAGT come from the germline V gene. Losses at the gene ends were 4 bases for V and 4 bases for J; bases not matched to a gene: 5. CDR3 length: 16 amino acids. The CDR3 loop reads CASSASGTGGTGELFF. The DNA for the CDR3 is TGTGCCAGCAGTGCTTCCGGGACAGGGGGCACCGGGGAGCTGTTTTTT.

This clonotype was counted ten times or more. This chain links TRBV7-9 with TRBJ2-3; D not certain. Germline V gene lookup returns CDR1 SEHNR and CDR2 FQNEAQ (reference sequence). V shed 5 bases and J shed 1 base, with 10 bases lying between them. This CDR3 comprises 14 residues. CDR3 loop: CASSLRLGTDTQYF. The CDR3, as DNA: TGTGCCAGCAGCCTCCGACTTGGCACAGATACGCAGTATTTT.

The V call is TRBV29-1, the J call TRBJ1-1; the D is unclear. This CDR3 has 12 residues. Trimming took off 4 bases at V and 1 base at J, with 7 bases between the two ends. Germline V gives CDR1 SQVTM, CDR2 ANQGSEA. CDR3 sequence: CSVVDGNTEAFF. CDR3 nucleotides: TGCAGCGTTGTGGACGGGAACACTGAAGCTTTCTTT.

This clonotype was counted ten times or more. DNA of the CDR3: TGCAGCGCCAACGGACTAGCGGGGGCGGACTCACACACAGATACGCAGTATTTT. Protein sequence: CSANGLAGADSHTDTQYF. The chain uses TRBV29-1 and TRBJ2-3; TRBD2 agrees at 13 bases. Losses at the gene ends were 7 bases for V and 2 bases for J; bases not matched to a gene: 15. Germline assignment: CDR1 SQVTM and CDR2 ANQGSEA. CDR3 length equals 18 residues.

The V and J genes are TRBV5-6 and TRBJ2-3; D is uncertain. V was shortened by 2 bases and J by 5 bases, with 9 bases between the two germline ends. Germline loops: CDR1 SGHDT, CDR2 YYEEEE. The CDR3 covers 13 residues. CDR3 coding DNA: TGTGCCAGCAGCTTAACCGATAAAGATACGCAGTATTTT. Translating gives CASSLTDKDTQYF.

This clonotype was picked up a small number of times. V usage is TRBV7-2 and J usage is TRBJ1-1; TRBD1 aligns across 7 bases. This CDR3 region has 13 residues. Germline V gene lookup returns CDR1 SGHTA and CDR2 FQGNSA. Trimming cost V 2 bases and J 8 bases; bases outside gene matches: 5. In DNA form, the CDR3 reads TGTGCCAGCAGCTTACTACAGGGGAAGGAAGCTTTCTTT. Translating it yields CASSLLQGKEAFF.

The CDR3 DNA follows: TGTGCCAGCAGCTTATTAGAGGGGGCCGCAGATACGCAGTATTTT. Its translation: CASSLLEGAADTQYF. The chain has TRBV13 and TRBJ2-3; 7 nucleotides line up with TRBD1. CDR1 is PRHDT and CDR2 is FYEKMQ in the germline V gene (reference sequence). This CDR3 has 15 residues. Trimming at V came to 2 bases and at J to 4 bases, leaving 6 bases not matched to a gene.

This clonotype was counted a few times. This chain uses TRBV29-1 with TRBJ2-3, with D maybe TRBD2 (5 bases). The CDR3 runs 15 residues. Germline lookup yields CDR1 SQVTM and CDR2 ANQGSEA. Trimming shortened V by 7 bases and J by 1 base, and 18 bases separated the two germline ends. CDR3 nucleotide sequence: TGCAGCGCCGAGTATCTGGGTAGCGGCACAGATACGCAGTATTTT. This translates into CSAEYLGSGTDTQYF.

V gene TRBV6-1 combines with J gene TRBJ2-3; 7 bases fit TRBD2. CDR1 and CDR2 (germline): MNHNS, SASEGT. There are 15 residues in the CDR3. V lost 10 bases, J lost 5 bases, and 15 bases stayed unmatched. The CDR3 sequence: CATSPLAGEGDTQYF. The CDR3 coding sequence is TGTGCCACCTCACCCCTTGCGGGGGAGGGAGATACGCAGTATTTT.

The chain combines TRBV4-2 with TRBJ2-7; D not resolved. Trimming cost V 1 base and J 6 bases, with 7 bases left between them. This CDR3 is built from 12 residues. CDR1 is LGHNA and CDR2 is YNFKEQ in the germline V gene. The DNA of the CDR3 is TGTGCCAGCAGCCAAGGGGTGTCCGAGCAGTACTTC. It is translated as CASSQGVSEQYF.

The rearrangement links TRBV20-1 to TRBJ1-2, with 7 positions matching TRBD1. CDR3 length equals 12 residues. CDR1 DFQATT and CDR2 SNEGSKA come from the germline V gene (reference sequence). Germline trimming cut 6 bases from V and 4 bases from J; bases unmatched to any gene: 5. CDR3 nucleotide sequence: TGCAGTGCCTCGGACAGGACCTATGGCTACACCTTC. As protein: CSASDRTYGYTF.

This clonotype was observed a few times. The genes are TRBV15 and TRBJ1-1, with D perhaps matching TRBD1 (6 bases). This CDR3 is 12 amino acids long. V was clipped by 3 bases and J by 9 bases, with 11 bases between them. The germline gives CDR1 LNHNV, CDR2 YYDKDF (reference sequence). CDR3 residues: CATSRSGAQAFF. Written as DNA, the CDR3 is TGTGCCACCAGCAGGTCAGGGGCACAAGCTTTCTTT.

This clonotype was detected many times. This rearrangement joins TRBV6-2 or TRBV6-3 to TRBJ1-1, with unresolved D. Per the germline V gene, CDR1 is MNHEY and CDR2 is SVGEGT. This CDR3 region has 13 residues. V was clipped by 2 bases and J by 3 bases, with 7 bases between them. The CDR3 protein is CASSYGLYTEAFF. CDR3 DNA: TGTGCCAGCAGTTACGGGCTCTACACTGAAGCTTTCTTT.

This clonotype was observed at least ten times. The chain is built from TRBV5-6 and TRBJ1-6; 7 bases match TRBD1. CDR3 length: 16 residues. J gave up 6 bases and V 0 bases, and 6 bases lay outside the gene matches. Germline assignment: CDR1 SGHDT and CDR2 YYEEEE. The CDR3 region has the DNA TGTGCCAGCAGCTTGGCGGAGGGGGCGAGTAATTCACCCCTCCACTTT. Residues: CASSLAEGASNSPLHF. Complete variable domain (other parts from reference TRBV5-6 and TRBJ1-6): DAGVTQSPTHLIKTRGQQVTLRCSPKSGHDTVSWYQQALGQGPQFIFQYYEEEERQRGNFPDRFSGHQFPNYSSELNVNALLLGDSALYLCASSLAEGASNSPLHFGNGTRLTVT.

A few counts support this clonotype. This chain links TRBV5-4 with TRBJ1-1; D unresolved. The CDR3 consists of 15 residues. From germline, CDR1 is SGHNT and CDR2 YYREEE (reference sequence). V shed 0 bases and J shed 5 bases, with 14 bases lying between them. The chain's CDR3 is CASSLEVGSGTEAFF. DNA for the CDR3: TGTGCCAGCAGCTTGGAGGTGGGATCGGGGACTGAAGCTTTCTTT.

This chain uses TRBV4-2 with TRBJ1-4; D is possibly TRBD1 (6 bases). Germline CDR1 and CDR2: LGHNA and YNFKEQ. Trimming stripped 0 bases from V and 8 bases from J, with 13 bases between. This CDR3 is built from 15 residues. CDR3 sequence reads: CASSQDARGGEKLFF. CDR3 nucleotides: TGTGCCAGCAGCCAAGATGCCAGGGGTGGGGAAAAACTGTTTTTT.

The chain employs TRBV4-3 and TRBJ2-7; tentative D call: TRBD2 (6 bases). The CDR3 runs to 18 residues. In germline, CDR1 is LGHNA, CDR2 YSLEER. Trimming stripped 1 base from V and 0 bases from J, with 19 bases between. The CDR3 nucleotides read TGCGCCAGCAGCCAAGGTTTGGGCAGGACTAAATCCTCCTACGAGCAGTACTTC. Protein: CASSQGLGRTKSSYEQYF.

The rearrangement links TRBV4-1 to TRBJ1-2, with D perhaps matching TRBD1 (6 bases). The CDR3 loop spans 18 amino acids. V was pared by 0 bases and J by 2 bases, with 19 bases between. The germline V gene has CDR1 MGHRA and CDR2 YSYEKL. The CDR3 loop is CASSQDKDLSGTNYGYTF. In DNA, the CDR3 is TGCGCCAGCAGCCAAGATAAGGATTTATCGGGGACAAACTATGGCTACACCTTC.

The rearrangement uses TRBV2 and TRBJ2-7; the D is unclear. This CDR3 has 14 residues. Between the trimmed V and J ends, which lost 6 bases and 0 bases, there was a span of 12 bases. Germline CDR1 and CDR2: SNHLY and FYNNEI. The CDR3 region is CASRVVLSSYEQYF. The CDR3 DNA reads TGTGCCAGCAGGGTAGTCCTTAGCTCCTACGAGCAGTACTTC.

The chain couples TRBV10-3 to TRBJ2-3; D not resolved. Germline assignment: CDR1 ENHRY and CDR2 SYGVKD. CDR3 length: 14 residues. Trimming took 4 bases from V and 2 from J, leaving 10 bases between them. CDR3 DNA sequence: TGTGCCATCAGTGCCTACCAATTCACAGATACGCAGTATTTT. Translating gives CAISAYQFTDTQYF.